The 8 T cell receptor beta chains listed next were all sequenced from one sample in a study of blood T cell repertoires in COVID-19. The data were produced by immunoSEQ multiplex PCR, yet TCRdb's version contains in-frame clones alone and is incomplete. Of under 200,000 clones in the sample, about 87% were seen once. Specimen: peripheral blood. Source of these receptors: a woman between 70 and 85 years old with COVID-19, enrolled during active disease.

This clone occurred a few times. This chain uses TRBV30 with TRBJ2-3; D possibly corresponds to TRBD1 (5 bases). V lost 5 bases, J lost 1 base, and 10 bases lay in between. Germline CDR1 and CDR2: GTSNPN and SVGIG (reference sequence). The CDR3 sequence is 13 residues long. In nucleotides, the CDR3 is TGTGCCTGGGACAGATCCGGCACAGATACGCAGTATTTT. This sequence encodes CAWDRSGTDTQYF.

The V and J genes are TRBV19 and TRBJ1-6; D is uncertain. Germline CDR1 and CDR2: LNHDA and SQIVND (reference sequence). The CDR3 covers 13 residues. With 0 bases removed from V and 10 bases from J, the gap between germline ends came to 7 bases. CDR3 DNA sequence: TGTGCCAGTAGTATAGAGAGTCGGTCACCCCTCCACTTT. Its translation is CASSIESRSPLHF.

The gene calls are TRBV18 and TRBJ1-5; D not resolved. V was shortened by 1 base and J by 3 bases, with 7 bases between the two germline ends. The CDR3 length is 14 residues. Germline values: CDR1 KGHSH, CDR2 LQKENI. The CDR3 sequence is CASSPQGDNQPQHF. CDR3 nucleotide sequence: TGTGCCAGCTCACCACAGGGAGACAATCAGCCCCAGCATTTT.

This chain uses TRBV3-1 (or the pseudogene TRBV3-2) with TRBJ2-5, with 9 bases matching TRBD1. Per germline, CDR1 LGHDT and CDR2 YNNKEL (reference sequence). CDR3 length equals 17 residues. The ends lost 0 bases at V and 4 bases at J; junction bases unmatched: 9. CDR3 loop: CASSQESQGALRETQYF. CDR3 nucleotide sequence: TGTGCCAGCAGCCAAGAATCACAGGGGGCGCTTCGAGAGACCCAGTACTTC.

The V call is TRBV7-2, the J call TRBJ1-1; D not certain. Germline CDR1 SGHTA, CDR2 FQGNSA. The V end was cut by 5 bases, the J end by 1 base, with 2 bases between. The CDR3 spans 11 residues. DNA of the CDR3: TGTGCCAGCAGCCAGAACACTGAAGCTTTCTTT. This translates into CASSQNTEAFF.

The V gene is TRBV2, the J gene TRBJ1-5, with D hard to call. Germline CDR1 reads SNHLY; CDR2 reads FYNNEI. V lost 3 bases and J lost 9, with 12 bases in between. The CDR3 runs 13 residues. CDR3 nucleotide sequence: TGTGCCAGCAGTGACGGGGTAGTCGGGCCCCAGCATTTT. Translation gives CASSDGVVGPQHF.

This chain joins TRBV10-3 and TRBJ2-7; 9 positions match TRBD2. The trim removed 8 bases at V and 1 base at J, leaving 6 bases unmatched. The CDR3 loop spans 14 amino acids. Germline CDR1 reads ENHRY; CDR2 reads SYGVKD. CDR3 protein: CAIVAGDPSYEQYF. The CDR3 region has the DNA TGTGCCATCGTAGCGGGGGACCCTTCCTACGAGCAGTACTTC.

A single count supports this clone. In DNA form, the CDR3 reads TGTGCCAGCAGCCCTCCAGGGGCGAGAGGAAACACCATATATTTT. This gives the protein CASSPPGARGNTIYF. The chain couples TRBV7-2 to TRBJ1-3; perhaps TRBD1 as D (6 bases). V dropped 5 bases and J dropped 4 bases, with 15 bases sitting between them. Per germline, CDR1 SGHTA and CDR2 FQGNSA. There are 15 residues in the CDR3.